What follows are 16 T cell receptor beta chains derived from one specimen sequenced in a study of shared clonotypes between healthy human individuals. TCRdb's copy holds only in-frame clones and misses some; the assay was immunoSEQ multiplex PCR. Counted here are about 2.4 million clones, 85% to 95% occurring once; the ten biggest clones make up around 0.14%. Sequencing was performed on naive CD4+ T cells sorted from blood. Subset indicated: CD45RA+ positively selected. These receptors originate from a man aged 18 to 30 in good health.

V gene TRBV7-3 combines with J gene TRBJ2-5, with D hard to call. Per germline, CDR1 SGHTA and CDR2 FQGTGA. The CDR3 loop spans 13 amino acids. The V gene lost 1 base and the J gene lost 5 bases, with 8 bases spanning the gap. The DNA for the CDR3 is TGTGCCAGCAGCTTAAATTTCCGGGAGACCCAGTACTTC. Its protein product is CASSLNFRETQYF.

This chain uses TRBV5-6 with TRBJ2-1; D is unresolved. Germline assignment: CDR1 SGHDT and CDR2 YYEEEE. CDR3 length: 15 residues. Trimming stripped 1 base from V and 1 base from J, with 9 bases between. CDR3 bases: TGTGCCAGCAGCTTGAAACAATTGTCCTACAATGAGCAGTTCTTC. It is translated as CASSLKQLSYNEQFF.

V gene TRBV19 combines with J gene TRBJ2-3; D not certain. This CDR3 is 13 amino acids long. The germline V and J ends were trimmed by 1 base and 4 bases, with 6 bases remaining between them. Germline V CDR1 and CDR2: LNHDA, SQIVND (reference sequence). CDR3 amino acids: CASSIVVADTQYF. The CDR3 DNA is TGTGCCAGTAGTATAGTCGTGGCAGATACGCAGTATTTT.

V is TRBV2 and J is TRBJ1-1; D gene unclear. The CDR3 sequence is 15 residues long. The germline V gene has CDR1 SNHLY and CDR2 FYNNEI. V lost 8 bases, J lost 4 bases, and 20 bases lay in between. CDR3 DNA: TGTGCCAGCGGAGGTACCTGGGCGGGGAGCACTGAAGCTTTCTTT. It codes for CASGGTWAGSTEAFF.

The gene calls are TRBV30 and TRBJ2-6; 8 nucleotides line up with TRBD1. This CDR3 is 17 amino acids long. Trimming took 4 bases from V and 0 from J; bases not matched to a gene: 8. In germline, CDR1 is GTSNPN, CDR2 SVGIG (reference sequence). Here the CDR3 DNA reads TGTGCCTGGATGCGGGACAGGAGTGTCTCTGGGGCCAACGTCCTGACTTTC. Its translation: CAWMRDRSVSGANVLTF. Using reference TRBV30 and TRBJ2-6 for the parts outside the CDR3, the full variable domain is SQTIHQWPATLVQPVGSPLSLECTVEGTSNPNLYWYRQAAGRGLQLLFYSVGIGQISSEVPQNLSASRPQDRQFILSSKKLLLSDSGFYLCAWMRDRSVSGANVLTFGAGSRLTVL.

Comment on this clone: The junction does not match germline at one end; this may be a read error. The chain has TRBV6-1 and TRBJ2-5, with D perhaps matching TRBD2 (5 bases). The CDR3 spans 14 residues. Germline V CDR1 and CDR2: MNHNS, SASEGT. The CDR3 loop is CATSVTSSRETQYF. The CDR3, as DNA: TGTGCCACCAGTGTAACTAGTTCTCGGGAGACCCAGTACTTC.

The gene calls are TRBV30 and TRBJ2-7; 9 positions agree with TRBD2. The CDR3 has 14 residues. J was trimmed by 6 bases and V by 4 bases; bases with no gene match: 10. The germline V gene encodes CDR1 GTSNPN and CDR2 SVGIG (reference sequence). CDR3 nucleotide sequence: TGTGCCTGGATCCCCCGGCTAGCGGGAACCGAGCAGTACTTC. Protein product: CAWIPRLAGTEQYF.

This clone was counted once. The V gene is TRBV2, the J gene TRBJ1-1; TRBD1 aligns across 7 bases. The CDR3 contains 14 residues. V lost 6 bases and J lost 1; bases outside the gene matches: 5. Germline V CDR1 and CDR2: SNHLY, FYNNEI. The CDR3 DNA is TGTGCCAGCAGGGGGACAGACAGGAACACTGAAGCTTTCTTT. Protein: CASRGTDRNTEAFF.

This rearrangement joins TRBV18 to TRBJ1-5, with 9 bases aligning to TRBD1. Germline V gives CDR1 KGHSH, CDR2 LQKENI. The V gene end was trimmed by 2 bases and the J gene end by 0 bases; junction bases not matched to a gene: 17. This CDR3 has 21 residues. As DNA, the CDR3 is TGTGCCAGCTCACCAGGGGCATACAGGGGGCGAAAAGTTCATAGCAATCAGCCCCAGCATTTT. Encoded protein: CASSPGAYRGRKVHSNQPQHF. Complete variable domain (other parts from reference TRBV18 and TRBJ1-5): NAGVMQNPRHLVRRRGQEARLRCSPMKGHSHVYWYRQLPEEGLKFMVYLQKENIIDESGMPKERFSAEFPKEGPSILRIQQVVRGDSAAYFCASSPGAYRGRKVHSNQPQHFGDGTRLSIL.

This rearrangement joins TRBV10-3 to TRBJ2-1, with 7 bases identical to TRBD1. The CDR3 extends over 15 amino acids. Germline V lookup: CDR1 ENHRY, CDR2 SYGVKD. After removal of 5 bases from V and 3 bases from J, the junction contained 7 bases not matched to a gene. CDR3 sequence (DNA): TGTGCCATCAGTCCCGGGACAGAGAACTACAATGAGCAGTTCTTC. This codes for CAISPGTENYNEQFF.

V is TRBV7-2 and J is TRBJ2-5; a possible D gene is TRBD2 (5 bases). This CDR3 region has 13 residues. The germline V gene encodes CDR1 SGHTA and CDR2 FQGNSA. Trimming took 5 bases from V and 5 from J, leaving 12 bases between them. This CDR3 is CASSPAPGETQYF. In DNA, the CDR3 is TGTGCCAGCAGCCCAGCCCCGGGGGAGACCCAGTACTTC.

This chain joins TRBV5-1 and TRBJ2-1; D not resolved. The CDR3 contains 15 residues. The germline gives CDR1 SGHRS, CDR2 YFSETQ. Trimming pared 0 bases from V and 10 bases from J, leaving 17 bases between. DNA for the CDR3: TGCGCCAGCAGCTTGGATCCAGACGGTACTTGGGAGCAGTTCTTC. Amino acid sequence: CASSLDPDGTWEQFF.

The chain recombines TRBV7-8 with TRBJ1-3, with D unresolved. Germline V lookup: CDR1 SGHVS, CDR2 FQNEAQ. The V gene lost 2 bases and the J gene lost 1 base, with 9 bases spanning the gap. The CDR3 extends over 15 amino acids. The CDR3 sequence: CASSLNSGSGNTIYF. In nucleotides, the CDR3 is TGTGCCAGCAGCTTAAATTCGGGTTCTGGAAACACCATATATTTT.

CDR3 region: CASSPLPIFEENEQFF. For the CDR3, the DNA is TGTGCCAGCTCACCTTTACCGATATTTGAGGAGAATGAGCAGTTCTTC. This chain joins TRBV18 and TRBJ2-1; the D is unclear. This CDR3 is built from 16 residues. Trimming cost V 3 bases and J 7 bases, with 19 bases left between them. Germline V gene lookup returns CDR1 KGHSH and CDR2 LQKENI.

The rearrangement joins TRBV30 to TRBJ1-4, with a weak D call TRBD1 (5 bases). The CDR3 spans 14 residues. Germline V gives CDR1 GTSNPN, CDR2 SVGIG (reference sequence). V was clipped by 2 bases and J by 8 bases, with 15 bases between them. In nucleotides, the CDR3 is TGTGCCTGGAGTCCGGGTCCCCCAGGGGAAAAACTGTTTTTT. Encoded protein: CAWSPGPPGEKLFF.

The J gene is TRBJ2-7, the V gene TRBV7-9; the match to TRBD1 covers 11 bases. In germline, CDR1 is SEHNR, CDR2 FQNEAQ (reference sequence). The CDR3 length is 14 residues. V lost 5 bases and J lost 3; bases outside the gene matches: 3. CDR3 region: CASSGGTGGYEQYF. The CDR3 nucleotides are TGTGCCAGCAGCGGGGGGACAGGGGGCTACGAGCAGTACTTC.